This TCR beta chain was obtained from a study of blood T cells in healthy people across ages. Study-wide results and caveats: Because sorting was not performed, PBMCs prevented conclusive naive versus antigen-experienced comparison.

Primed by a sample-barcoded 5' primer and a J-beta primer mix, a second PCR proceeded for about 6 to 12 cycles. Template switching added a 12-random-nucleotide identifier to every cDNA molecule. TCRdb independently ran MiXCR on the 5' RACE reads; one entry per CDR3 protein. The data show 870,000 or so distinct CDR3 sequences, with around 26% seen just once and roughly 17% held by the top ten. As to this clonotype: Its antigen is unidentified.

Per-sample yields of isolated PBMCs were at least 6.5 million. Total RNA amounts of at least 5.5 micrograms were extracted per sample. The CDR3 is 14 residues long. The germline gives CDR1 DFQATT, CDR2 SNEGSKA (reference sequence). Trimming pared 0 bases from V and 0 bases from J, leaving 8 bases between. The sample comprised blood. The V and J genes are TRBV20-1 and TRBJ2-5; D is perhaps TRBD2 (5 bases). The receptor was isolated from a woman older than 75 in good health. The chain's CDR3 is CSARESGHQETQYF. The CDR3 nucleotides are TGCAGTGCTAGAGAAAGCGGACACCAAGAGACCCAGTACTTC.